The 13 T cell receptor beta chains in this list originate from one sample, sequenced in a study of T-cell reconstitution after alpha-beta-depleted transplantation in children. The TCRbeta library was prepared with unique molecular identifiers. TCRdb processed the PCR reads anew with MiXCR; each CDR3 protein has one entry. The sample has about 340,000 distinct CDR3 sequences, around 15% seen once; the top ten hold about 41%. The material was PBMCs, mostly from graft donor cells, obtained 360 days after TCRalphabeta/CD19-depleted stem cell transplant. All receptors derive from a male patient aged 2-15 years who had a stem cell transplant for acute lymphoblastic leukemia, so the T cells may come from the graft donor.

The V and J genes are TRBV5-1 and TRBJ2-1; TRBD2 is a possible D gene (6 bases). The germline V and J ends were trimmed by 0 bases and 6 bases, with 10 bases remaining between them. The CDR3 loop spans 14 amino acids. The germline V gene has CDR1 SGHRS and CDR2 YFSETQ. In nucleotides, the CDR3 is TGCGCCAGCAGCTTGGAGACTAGAGGCAATGAGCAGTTCTTC. Its protein product is CASSLETRGNEQFF.

The chain couples TRBV6-2 or TRBV6-3 to TRBJ2-7, with 9 bases matching TRBD2. Per the germline V gene, CDR1 is MNHEY and CDR2 is SVGEGT. The V gene end was trimmed by 9 bases and the J gene end by 6 bases; junction bases not matched to a gene: 15. The CDR3 loop spans 15 amino acids. The DNA of the CDR3 is TGTGCCAGTCAGGCACCTACGCGGGAGGGGTCCGAGCAGTACTTC. Translation gives CASQAPTREGSEQYF.

V is TRBV28 and J is TRBJ1-1, with D possibly matching TRBD1 (6 bases). Germline V gene lookup returns CDR1 MDHEN and CDR2 SYDVKM. The CDR3 has 16 amino acids. V dropped 3 bases and J dropped 5 bases, with 19 bases sitting between them. The CDR3 region is CASSFAPRGVRTEAFF. The CDR3 DNA sequence: TGTGCCAGCAGTTTCGCTCCAAGGGGGGTTAGGACTGAAGCTTTCTTT.

The V gene is TRBV12-3 or TRBV12-4, the J gene TRBJ2-6; TRBD2 agrees at 9 bases. Trimming cost V 1 base and J 1 base; bases outside gene matches: 8. The CDR3 is 19 amino acids. The CDR3 nucleotides are TGTGCCAGCAGTTTAGAGCGGCTAGCGGGATTTTCTGGGGCCAACGTCCTGACTTTC. This encodes CASSLERLAGFSGANVLTF.

The J gene is TRBJ2-1, the V gene TRBV27; D unresolved. The CDR3 is made up of 14 amino acids. Trimming left V 5 bases short and J 4 bases short, with 12 bases between. Germline lookup yields CDR1 MNHEY and CDR2 SMNVEV (reference sequence). CDR3 in DNA: TGTGCCAGCAGTCCCTTCCCTCTGTACAATGAGCAGTTCTTC. Translating gives CASSPFPLYNEQFF.

This clonotype showed up just a few times. The rearrangement links TRBV5-1 to TRBJ2-5; the D gene is possibly TRBD1 (5 bases). Trimming removed 0 bases from V and 0 bases from J, with 15 bases in between. Germline V gene sequence: CDR1 SGHRS, CDR2 YFSETQ. The CDR3 runs to 17 residues. This chain's CDR3 is CASSLGTTTEYQETQYF. CDR3 DNA: TGCGCCAGCAGCTTGGGTACTACGACAGAGTACCAAGAGACCCAGTACTTC.

This clonotype was recorded a few times. The chain recombines TRBV4-2 with TRBJ2-7; 12 nucleotides line up with TRBD1. V was clipped by 4 bases and J by 2 bases; unmatched bases: 3. From germline, CDR1 is LGHNA and CDR2 YNFKEQ. CDR3 length: 15 residues. The CDR3 sequence is CASSPWDRGPYEQYF. The CDR3, as DNA: TGTGCCAGCAGCCCTTGGGACAGGGGGCCCTACGAGCAGTACTTC.

This clonotype was seen many times. The gene calls are TRBV28 and TRBJ1-6, with 7 bases matching TRBD1. Germline V gene data show CDR1 as MDHEN and CDR2 as SYDVKM. V gave up 4 bases and J gave up 7 bases; unmatched junction bases: 7. CDR3 length: 15 residues. The CDR3 region is CASSSGTAVNSPLHF. The DNA of the CDR3 is TGTGCCAGCAGTTCCGGGACAGCCGTAAATTCACCCCTCCACTTT.

This chain links TRBV2 with TRBJ2-3; D is perhaps TRBD1 or TRBD2 (6 bases each). The length of the CDR3 is 16 residues. Trimming removed 2 bases from V and 0 bases from J, with 12 bases in between. CDR1 is SNHLY, CDR2 FYNNEI, per germline. The CDR3 loop is CASSERGAPSTDTQYF. The CDR3 nucleotides are TGTGCCAGCAGTGAAAGGGGGGCCCCTAGCACAGATACGCAGTATTTT.

This clonotype has more than one count but fewer than ten. The chain is built from TRBV4-1 and TRBJ2-1, with TRBD2 matching 9 bases. Germline CDR1 reads MGHRA; CDR2 reads YSYEKL. J lost 3 bases, V lost 2 bases, and 8 bases had no gene match. This CDR3 is 17 amino acids long. CDR3 nucleotides: TGCGCCAGCAGCCAACTTTATAGCGGGGGAATCTACAATGAGCAGTTCTTC. It is translated as CASSQLYSGGIYNEQFF.

The chain is built from TRBV6-2 or TRBV6-3 and TRBJ1-2; D ambiguous. Trimming cost V 6 bases and J 6 bases, with 11 bases left between them. From germline, CDR1 is MNHEY and CDR2 SVGEGT. This CDR3 comprises 12 residues. CDR3 in amino acids: CASRPGVHGYTF. CDR3 coding DNA: TGTGCCAGCAGGCCGGGCGTCCATGGCTACACCTTC.

This clonotype came up many times. The genes are TRBV5-1 and TRBJ1-6; D unresolved. The CDR3 runs 13 residues. CDR1 is SGHRS, CDR2 YFSETQ, per germline. The ends were cut back, 1 base at V and 9 bases at J, with 8 bases in the middle. The CDR3 spells CASSLPTGSPLHF. The CDR3 DNA follows: TGCGCCAGCAGCTTGCCGACGGGTTCACCCCTCCACTTT.

This clonotype was detected a few times. The chain couples TRBV18 to TRBJ2-1; TRBD2 matches at 10 bases. The CDR3 is made up of 16 amino acids. The germline gives CDR1 KGHSH, CDR2 LQKENI. The V and J ends lost 5 bases and 3 bases, in that order; junction bases with no gene match: 7. CDR3 amino acids: CASSVLLAGVYNEQFF. For the CDR3, the DNA is TGTGCCAGCTCAGTCCTGCTAGCGGGAGTCTACAATGAGCAGTTCTTC.